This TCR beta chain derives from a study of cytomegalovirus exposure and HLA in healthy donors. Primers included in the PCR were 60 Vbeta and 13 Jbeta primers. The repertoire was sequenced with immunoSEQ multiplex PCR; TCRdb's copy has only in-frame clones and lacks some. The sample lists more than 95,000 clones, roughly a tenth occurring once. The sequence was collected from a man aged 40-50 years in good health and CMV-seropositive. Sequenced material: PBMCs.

Here the CDR3 DNA reads TGCAGCGTTGTGGTTTACAGGGGGGATTTTAATGGCTACACCTTC. Protein: CSVVVYRGDFNGYTF. The V and J genes are TRBV29-1 and TRBJ1-2, with 8 bases fitting TRBD1. The trim removed 4 bases at V and 6 bases at J, leaving 13 bases unmatched. Germline CDR1 is SQVTM and CDR2 is ANQGSEA. This CDR3 contains 15 residues. Using reference TRBV29-1 and TRBJ1-2 for the parts outside the CDR3, the full variable domain is SAVISQKPSRDICQRGTSLTIQCQVDSQVTMMFWYRQQPGQSLTLIATANQGSEATYESGFVIDKFPISRPNLTFSTLTVSNMSPEDSSIYLCSVVVYRGDFNGYTFGSGTRLTVV.